The 10 T cell receptor beta chains below all came from one sample that was sequenced in a study of PD-1 blockade in mismatch repair-deficient tumors. Method: immunoSEQ multiplex PCR; TCRdb's copy keeps in-frame clones and lacks some. This repertoire shows about 130,000 clones, roughly 90% found once; its top ten account for roughly 10%. Sample: peripheral blood, taken approximately 73 weeks after starting pembrolizumab. These receptors were taken from an adult with mismatch repair-deficient cancer.

The chain employs TRBV19 and TRBJ1-1; a possible D gene is TRBD1 (5 bases). CDR1 and CDR2 from the germline V gene are LNHDA and SQIVND (reference sequence). V shed 6 bases and J shed 4 bases, with 12 bases lying between them. This CDR3 comprises 13 residues. The CDR3 region is CASSTGPGTEAFF. Written as DNA, the CDR3 is TGTGCCAGTAGCACGGGACCGGGCACTGAAGCTTTCTTT.

This clone was observed a single time. This rearrangement joins TRBV9 to TRBJ2-5; 13 bases agree with TRBD2. The trim removed 3 bases at V and 4 bases at J, leaving 9 bases unmatched. This CDR3 is built from 17 residues. Germline CDR1 is SGDLS and CDR2 is YYNGEE. The CDR3 is CASSGTSGRGGRETQYF. In DNA form, the CDR3 reads TGTGCCAGCAGCGGGACTAGCGGGAGAGGAGGCAGAGAGACCCAGTACTTC.

The chain recombines TRBV19 with TRBJ2-1, with TRBD1 matching 7 bases. V trimming: 10 bases; J trimming: 3 bases; junction bases outside the gene matches: 15. Germline-derived CDR1 and CDR2 are LNHDA and SQIVND (reference sequence). The CDR3 sequence is 16 residues long. DNA of the CDR3: TGTGCCACCTATTTCCGGGACAGACAAAACTACAATGAGCAGTTCTTC. This codes for CATYFRDRQNYNEQFF. The whole variable domain, filled in from reference TRBV19 and TRBJ2-1, reads DGGITQSPKYLFRKEGQNVTLSCEQNLNHDAMYWYRQDPGQGLRLIYYSQIVNDFQKGDIAEGYSVSREKKESFPLTVTSAQKNPTAFYLCATYFRDRQNYNEQFFGPGTRLTVL.

This clone is categorized as medium-sized (0.01 to 0.1%). The gene calls are TRBV2 and TRBJ1-4; no firm D call. Trimming took 6 bases from V and 8 from J, leaving 13 bases between them. In germline, CDR1 is SNHLY, CDR2 FYNNEI. This CDR3 has 13 residues. Here the CDR3 DNA reads TGTGCCAGCAGCTTAGTGCCAGACGAAAAACTGTTTTTT. The encoded protein is CASSLVPDEKLFF.

The genes are TRBV11-2 and TRBJ2-1, with D perhaps matching TRBD2 (5 bases). The CDR3 consists of 18 residues. The ends were cut back, 1 base at V and 8 bases at J, with 24 bases in the middle. CDR1 is SGHAT, CDR2 FQNNGV, per germline. CDR3 nucleotides: TGTGCCAGCAGCTTAGGGCGACTGGCGGGTATTCGCCTCCATGAGCAGTTCTTC. This codes for CASSLGRLAGIRLHEQFF.

V usage is TRBV6-1 and J usage is TRBJ2-5; 8 bases align to TRBD1. Germline CDR1 is MNHNS and CDR2 is SASEGT. The CDR3 contains 15 residues. V was pared by 1 base and J by 5 bases, with 6 bases of the junction left unmatched. DNA of the CDR3: TGTGCCAGCAGTGAAGGGACAGGGATCCCGGAGACCCAGTACTTC. Protein product: CASSEGTGIPETQYF.

V and J are TRBV27 and TRBJ1-4, with TRBD1 matching 8 bases. The germline V gene has CDR1 MNHEY and CDR2 SMNVEV (reference sequence). The CDR3 is 14 amino acids. V lost 4 bases to trimming and J lost 8 bases; unmatched junction nucleotides: 6. CDR3 residues: CASSSAQGDEKLFF. The CDR3 DNA is TGTGCCAGCAGTTCGGCACAGGGGGACGAAAAACTGTTTTTT.

This clone was seen a single time. This chain connects TRBV5-1 to TRBJ1-1; D gene ambiguous. Germline V gene sequence: CDR1 SGHRS, CDR2 YFSETQ. Trimming pared 0 bases from V and 5 bases from J, leaving 17 bases between. The CDR3 contains 16 residues. Here the CDR3 reads CASSLGQITWRTEAFF. The CDR3 DNA reads as TGCGCCAGCAGCTTGGGGCAGATCACATGGCGAACTGAAGCTTTCTTT.

CDR3 coding DNA: TGTGCCAGTGGGGGTGGTCAAGCCGGCGAGACCCAGTACTTC. Amino acids: CASGGGQAGETQYF. The chain employs TRBV6-1 and TRBJ2-5; tentatively, D is TRBD1 or TRBD2 (5 bases each). V was clipped by 9 bases and J by 5 bases, with 19 bases between them. The germline V gene encodes CDR1 MNHNS and CDR2 SASEGT. The CDR3 runs 14 residues.

The rearrangement links TRBV6-5 to TRBJ1-1; D may be TRBD1 (5 bases). The V end lost 5 bases, the J end lost 0 bases, and 10 bases lay between the germline ends. The CDR3 runs to 14 residues. The germline gives CDR1 MNHEY, CDR2 SVGAGI. CDR3 region: CASSDRGMNTEAFF. As DNA, the CDR3 is TGTGCCAGCAGTGACAGAGGCATGAACACTGAAGCTTTCTTT.